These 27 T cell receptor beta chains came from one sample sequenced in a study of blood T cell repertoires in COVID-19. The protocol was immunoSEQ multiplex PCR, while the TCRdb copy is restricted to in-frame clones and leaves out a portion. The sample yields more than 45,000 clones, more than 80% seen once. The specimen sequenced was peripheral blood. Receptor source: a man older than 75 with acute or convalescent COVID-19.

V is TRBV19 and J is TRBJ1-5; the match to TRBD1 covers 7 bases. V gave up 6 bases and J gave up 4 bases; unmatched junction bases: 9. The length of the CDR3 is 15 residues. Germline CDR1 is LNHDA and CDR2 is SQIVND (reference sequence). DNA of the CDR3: TGTGCCAGTAGGTTGACAGGGCTGGGAAATCAGCCCCAGCATTTT. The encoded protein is CASRLTGLGNQPQHF.

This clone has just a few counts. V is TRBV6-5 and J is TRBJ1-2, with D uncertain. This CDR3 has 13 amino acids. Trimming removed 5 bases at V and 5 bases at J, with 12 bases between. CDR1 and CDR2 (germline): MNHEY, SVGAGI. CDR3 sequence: CASSTRHLYGYTF. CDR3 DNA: TGTGCCAGCAGTACCCGACACCTGTATGGCTACACCTTC.

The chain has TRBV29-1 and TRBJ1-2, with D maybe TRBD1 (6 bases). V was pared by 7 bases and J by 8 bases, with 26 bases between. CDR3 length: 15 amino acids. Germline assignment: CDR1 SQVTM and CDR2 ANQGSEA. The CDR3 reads CSAEGGSPARGGYTF. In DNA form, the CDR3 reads TGCAGCGCCGAGGGGGGGTCCCCAGCCCGAGGGGGCTACACCTTC.

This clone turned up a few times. The chain's CDR3 is CASSSGTRSYNSPLHF. The DNA for the CDR3 is TGTGCCAGCAGTTCCGGGACACGCTCCTATAATTCACCCCTCCACTTT. This rearrangement joins TRBV6-5 to TRBJ1-6; possibly TRBD1 for D (6 bases). The CDR3 is made up of 16 amino acids. Germline CDR1 MNHEY, CDR2 SVGAGI. The V end was cut by 4 bases, the J end by 0 bases, with 10 bases between.

CDR3 coding DNA: TGCGCCAGCAGTGAGAGGGTCCGGACAGAGAACACCGGGGAGCTGTTTTTT. Its translation is CASSERVRTENTGELFF. This sequence joins TRBV10-1 and TRBJ2-2; D is perhaps TRBD1 (6 bases). The CDR3 is made up of 17 amino acids. The V end was cut by 2 bases, the J end by 1 base, with 14 bases between. CDR1 and CDR2 (germline): WNHNN, SYGVQD (reference sequence).

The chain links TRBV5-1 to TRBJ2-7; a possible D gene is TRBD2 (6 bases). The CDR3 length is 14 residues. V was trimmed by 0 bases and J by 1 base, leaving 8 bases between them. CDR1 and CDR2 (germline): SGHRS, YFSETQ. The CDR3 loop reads CASSLDGGSYEQYF. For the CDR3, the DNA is TGCGCCAGCAGCTTGGACGGGGGTTCCTACGAGCAGTACTTC. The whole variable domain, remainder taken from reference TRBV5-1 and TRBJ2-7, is KAGVTQTPRYLIKTRGQQVTLSCSPISGHRSVSWYQQTPGQGLQFLFEYFSETQRNKGNFPGRFSGRQFSNSRSEMNVSTLELGDSALYLCASSLDGGSYEQYFGPGTRLTVT.

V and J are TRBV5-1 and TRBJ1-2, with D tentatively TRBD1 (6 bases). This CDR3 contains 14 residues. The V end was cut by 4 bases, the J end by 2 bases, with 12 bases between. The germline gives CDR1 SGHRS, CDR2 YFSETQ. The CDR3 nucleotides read TGCGCCAGCAGCCCCACCAGGGGAAACTATGGCTACACCTTC. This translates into CASSPTRGNYGYTF.

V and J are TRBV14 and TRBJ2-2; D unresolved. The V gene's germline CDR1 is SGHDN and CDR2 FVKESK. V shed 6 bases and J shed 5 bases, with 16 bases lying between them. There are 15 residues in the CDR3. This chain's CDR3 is CASRNQQTATGELFF. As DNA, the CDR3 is TGTGCCAGCAGAAATCAGCAGACTGCTACCGGGGAGCTGTTTTTT. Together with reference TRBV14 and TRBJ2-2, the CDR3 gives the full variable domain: EAGVTQFPSHSVIEKGQTVTLRCDPISGHDNLYWYRRVMGKEIKFLLHFVKESKQDESGMPNNRFLAERTGGTYSTLKVQPAELEDSGVYFCASRNQQTATGELFFGEGSRLTVL.

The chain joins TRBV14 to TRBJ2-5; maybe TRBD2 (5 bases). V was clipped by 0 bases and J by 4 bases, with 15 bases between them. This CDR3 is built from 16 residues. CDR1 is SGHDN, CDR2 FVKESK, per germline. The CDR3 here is CASSQEGARRGETQYF. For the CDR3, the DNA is TGTGCCAGCAGCCAAGAAGGAGCTCGCCGGGGAGAGACCCAGTACTTC.

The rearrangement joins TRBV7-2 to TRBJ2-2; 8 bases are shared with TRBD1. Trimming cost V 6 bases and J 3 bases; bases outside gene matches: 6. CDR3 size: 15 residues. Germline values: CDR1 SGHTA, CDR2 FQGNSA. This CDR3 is CASRFDRGYTGELFF. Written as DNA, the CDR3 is TGTGCCAGCAGATTCGACAGGGGTTACACCGGGGAGCTGTTTTTT.

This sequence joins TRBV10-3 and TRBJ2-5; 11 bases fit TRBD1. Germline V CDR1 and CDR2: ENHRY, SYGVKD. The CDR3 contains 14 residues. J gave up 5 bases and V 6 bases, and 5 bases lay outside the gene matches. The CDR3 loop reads CAIRAGTGGETQYF. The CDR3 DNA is TGTGCCATCAGGGCCGGGACAGGGGGGGAGACCCAGTACTTC.

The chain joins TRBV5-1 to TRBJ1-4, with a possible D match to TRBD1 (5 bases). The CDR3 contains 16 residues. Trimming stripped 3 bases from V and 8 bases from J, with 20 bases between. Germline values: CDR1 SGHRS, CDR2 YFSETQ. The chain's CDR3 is CASSSREGPGGEKLFF. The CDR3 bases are TGCGCCAGCAGCTCACGCGAGGGGCCCGGGGGAGAAAAACTGTTTTTT. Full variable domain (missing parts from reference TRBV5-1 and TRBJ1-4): KAGVTQTPRYLIKTRGQQVTLSCSPISGHRSVSWYQQTPGQGLQFLFEYFSETQRNKGNFPGRFSGRQFSNSRSEMNVSTLELGDSALYLCASSSREGPGGEKLFFGSGTQLSVL.

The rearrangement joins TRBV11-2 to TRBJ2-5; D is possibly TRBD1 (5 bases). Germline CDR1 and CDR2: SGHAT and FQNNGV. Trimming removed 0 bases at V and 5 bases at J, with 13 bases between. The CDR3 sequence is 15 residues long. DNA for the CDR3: TGTGCCAGCAGCTTAGATGGTAGGGGAAGCGAGACCCAGTACTTC. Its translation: CASSLDGRGSETQYF.

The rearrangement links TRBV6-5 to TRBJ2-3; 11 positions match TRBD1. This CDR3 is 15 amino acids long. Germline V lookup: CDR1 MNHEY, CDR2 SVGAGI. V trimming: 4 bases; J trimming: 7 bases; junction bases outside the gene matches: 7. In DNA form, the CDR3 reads TGTGCCAGCAGTTCCCAGGGGACAGGGGGTTATACGCAGTATTTT. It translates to CASSSQGTGGYTQYF.

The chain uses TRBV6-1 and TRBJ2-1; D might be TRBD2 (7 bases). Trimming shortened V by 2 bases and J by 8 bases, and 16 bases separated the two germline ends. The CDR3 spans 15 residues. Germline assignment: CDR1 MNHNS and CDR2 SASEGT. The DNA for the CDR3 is TGTGCCAGCAGTGAAAGTACGGGGGGCGGGGATGAGCAGTTCTTC. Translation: CASSESTGGGDEQFF.

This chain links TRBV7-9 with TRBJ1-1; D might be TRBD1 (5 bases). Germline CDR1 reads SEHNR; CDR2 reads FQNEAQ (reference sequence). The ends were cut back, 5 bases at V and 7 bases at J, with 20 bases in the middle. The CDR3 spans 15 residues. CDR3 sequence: CASSPVAWGDGEAFF. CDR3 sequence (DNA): TGTGCCAGCAGCCCGGTCGCGTGGGGGGACGGTGAAGCTTTCTTT.

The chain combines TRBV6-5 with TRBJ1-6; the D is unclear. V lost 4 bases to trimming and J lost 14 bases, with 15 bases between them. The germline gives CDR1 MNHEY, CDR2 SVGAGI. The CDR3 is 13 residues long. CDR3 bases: TGTGCCAGCAGTTCCCGAATCGTCGAGGCCCTCCACTTT. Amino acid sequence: CASSSRIVEALHF.

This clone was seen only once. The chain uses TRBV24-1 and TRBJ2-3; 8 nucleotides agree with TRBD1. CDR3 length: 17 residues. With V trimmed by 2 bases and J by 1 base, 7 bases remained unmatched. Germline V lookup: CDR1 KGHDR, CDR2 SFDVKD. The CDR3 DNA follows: TGTGCCACCAGTGATTCCTCAGGGGGCTGGGGCACAGATACGCAGTATTTT. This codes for CATSDSSGGWGTDTQYF.

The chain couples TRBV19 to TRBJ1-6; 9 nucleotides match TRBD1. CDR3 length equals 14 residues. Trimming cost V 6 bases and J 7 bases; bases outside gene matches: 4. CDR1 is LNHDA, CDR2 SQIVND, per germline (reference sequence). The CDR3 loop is CASRLGQGNSPLHF. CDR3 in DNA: TGTGCCAGTAGATTAGGACAGGGGAATTCACCCCTCCACTTT.

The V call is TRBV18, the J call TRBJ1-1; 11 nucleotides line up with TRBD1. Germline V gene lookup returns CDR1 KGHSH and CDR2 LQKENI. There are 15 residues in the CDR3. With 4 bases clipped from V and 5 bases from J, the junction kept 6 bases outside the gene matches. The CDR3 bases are TGTGCCAGCTCACGGACAGGGGGCGTTGGGACTGAAGCTTTCTTT. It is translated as CASSRTGGVGTEAFF.

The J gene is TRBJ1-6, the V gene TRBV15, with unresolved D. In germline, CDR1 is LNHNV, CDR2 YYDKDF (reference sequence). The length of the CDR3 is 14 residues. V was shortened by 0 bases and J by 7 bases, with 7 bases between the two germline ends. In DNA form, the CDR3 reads TGTGCCACCAGCAGAGATCTGGAGAATTCACCCCTCCACTTT. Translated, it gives CATSRDLENSPLHF. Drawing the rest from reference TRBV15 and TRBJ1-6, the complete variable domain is DAMVIQNPRYQVTQFGKPVTLSCSQTLNHNVMYWYQQKSSQAPKLLFHYYDKDFNNEADTPDNFQSRRPNTSFCFLDIRSPGLGDTAMYLCATSRDLENSPLHFGNGTRLTVT.

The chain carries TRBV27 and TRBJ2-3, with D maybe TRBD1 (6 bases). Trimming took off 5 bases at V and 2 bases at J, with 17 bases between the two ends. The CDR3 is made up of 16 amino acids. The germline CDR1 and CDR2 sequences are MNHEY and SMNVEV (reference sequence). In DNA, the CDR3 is TGTGCCAGCAGTGACCGGGACACCTCTTTCACAGATACGCAGTATTTT. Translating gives CASSDRDTSFTDTQYF.

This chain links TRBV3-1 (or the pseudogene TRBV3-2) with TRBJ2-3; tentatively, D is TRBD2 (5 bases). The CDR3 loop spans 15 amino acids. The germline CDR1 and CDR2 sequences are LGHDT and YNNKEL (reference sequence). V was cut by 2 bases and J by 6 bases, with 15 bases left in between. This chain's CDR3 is CASSQLKGRTDTQYF. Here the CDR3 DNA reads TGTGCCAGCAGCCAATTGAAAGGGAGAACGGATACGCAGTATTTT.

The CDR3 loop is CASSKRGPGAEKLFF. CDR3 DNA sequence: TGTGCCAGCAGCAAACGAGGGCCAGGAGCGGAAAAACTGTTTTTT. The genes are TRBV21-1 and TRBJ1-4. TRBV21-1 constitutes a pseudogene. CDR3 size: 15 residues.

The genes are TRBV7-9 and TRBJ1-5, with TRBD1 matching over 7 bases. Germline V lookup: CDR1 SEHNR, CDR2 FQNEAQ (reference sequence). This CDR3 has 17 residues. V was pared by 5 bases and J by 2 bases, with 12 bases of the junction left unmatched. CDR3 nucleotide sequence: TGTGCCAGCAGCCCGGCAGGGGGATTGATGGGCAATCAGCCCCAGCATTTT. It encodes CASSPAGGLMGNQPQHF.

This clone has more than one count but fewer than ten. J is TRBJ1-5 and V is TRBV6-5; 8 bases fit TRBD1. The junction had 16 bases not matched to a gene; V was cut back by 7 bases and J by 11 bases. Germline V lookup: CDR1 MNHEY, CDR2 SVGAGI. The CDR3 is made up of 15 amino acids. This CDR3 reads CASITSGTGGKAQHF. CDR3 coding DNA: TGTGCCAGCATTACATCCGGGACAGGTGGTAAGGCCCAGCATTTT.

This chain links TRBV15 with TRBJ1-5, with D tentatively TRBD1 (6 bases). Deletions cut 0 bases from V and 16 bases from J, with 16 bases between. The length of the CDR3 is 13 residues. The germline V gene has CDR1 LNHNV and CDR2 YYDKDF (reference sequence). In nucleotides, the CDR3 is TGTGCCACCAGCAGAGATGGGGGGGCCATCAGTCATTTT. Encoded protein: CATSRDGGAISHF.